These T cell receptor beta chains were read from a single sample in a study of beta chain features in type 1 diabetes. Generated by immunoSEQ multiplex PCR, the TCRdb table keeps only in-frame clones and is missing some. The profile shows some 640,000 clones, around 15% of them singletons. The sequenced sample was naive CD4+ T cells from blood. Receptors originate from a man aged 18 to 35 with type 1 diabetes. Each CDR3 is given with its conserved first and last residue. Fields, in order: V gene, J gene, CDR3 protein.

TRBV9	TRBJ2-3	CASSVRTGDRTTDTQYF
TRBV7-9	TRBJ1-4	CASSSPRGEKLFF
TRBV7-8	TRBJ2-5	CASSSRWGARQETQYF
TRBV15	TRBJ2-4	CATSTSLTVAKNIQYF
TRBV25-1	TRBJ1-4	CASSEYGEKLFF
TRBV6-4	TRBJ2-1	CASSDSGHNEQFF
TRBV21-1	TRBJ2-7	CASSAGDRASREQYF
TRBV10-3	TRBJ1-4	CAIGQGRTNEKLFF
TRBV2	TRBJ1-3	CASSPQRGAGNTIYF
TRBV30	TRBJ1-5	CAWSSSWGNQPQHF
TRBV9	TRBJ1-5	CASSVDSGYNQPQHF
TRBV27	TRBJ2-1	CASSLKGSYNEQFF
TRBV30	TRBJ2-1	CAWSGRASGGNNNEQFF
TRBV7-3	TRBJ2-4	CASSQTGGGNIQYF
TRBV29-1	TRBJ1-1	CSVTKTVLNTEAFF
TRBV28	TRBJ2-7	CASTSPGMTKERYF
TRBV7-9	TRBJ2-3	CASSPPTLGTQYF
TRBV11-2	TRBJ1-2	CASRLSSSYGYTF
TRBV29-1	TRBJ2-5	CSVGQPQETQYF
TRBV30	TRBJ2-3	CAWRTSGTDTQYF
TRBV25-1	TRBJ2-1	CASSATSGRGYEQFF
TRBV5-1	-	CASSGGTGSLYEQYF
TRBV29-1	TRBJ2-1	CSAPRGVSYNEQFF
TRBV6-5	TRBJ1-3	CATSPIGNTIYF
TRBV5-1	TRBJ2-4	CASPPLAGTAKNIQYF
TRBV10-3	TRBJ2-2	CAISESRGTTGELFF
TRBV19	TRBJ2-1	CATNPGLQYNEQFF
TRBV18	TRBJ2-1	CASSPPSGVTNEQFF
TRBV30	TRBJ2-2	CAWKTGELFF
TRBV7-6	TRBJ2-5	CASSLVGGGQTQETQYF
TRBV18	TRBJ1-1	CASSPLVTEAFF
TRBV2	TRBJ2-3	CASSEAVDTQYF
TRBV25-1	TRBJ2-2	CASSENAGGTGELFF
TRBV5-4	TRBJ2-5	CASSQDSQGGTQYF
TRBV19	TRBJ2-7	CASSQSSYEQYF
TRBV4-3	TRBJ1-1	CASSQGAVNTEAFF
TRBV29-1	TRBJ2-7	CSVGGEGAHEQYF
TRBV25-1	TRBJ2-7	CASSQGGLVASYEQYF
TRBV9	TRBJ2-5	CASSVASGSETQYF
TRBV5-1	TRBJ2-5	CASSPPGGQETQYF
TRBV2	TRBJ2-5	CATQQVRETQYF
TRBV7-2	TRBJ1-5	CASSLQGTVGIQPQHF
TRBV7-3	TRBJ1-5	CASSSGTGWDQPQHF
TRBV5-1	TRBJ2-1	CASSQIEAGGSNEQFF
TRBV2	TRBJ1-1	CASSLRGTEAFF
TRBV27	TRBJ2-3	CASSLLGGNTDTQYF
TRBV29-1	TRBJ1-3	CSASARAGNTIYF
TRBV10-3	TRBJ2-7	CATTGPVPTYEQYF
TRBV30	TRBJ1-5	CAWSKSMTGNQPQHF